In this sample, the clone carrying this T cell receptor beta chain turned up many times. The data derive from a study of T cells in Graves' hyperthyroidism and ophthalmopathy. RNA transcripts served as the template for amplifying TCR beta CDR3 regions. First-round RT-PCR with HTBI primers amplified the TCR CDR3 region. MiXCR, run by TCRdb on the multiplex PCR reads, gives a single entry per CDR3 protein. This table has around 600,000 distinct CDR3 sequences, 40% to 55% appearing once. Germline trimming cut 5 bases from V and 5 bases from J; bases unmatched to any gene: 4. This CDR3 has 14 amino acids. Germline lookup yields CDR1 SGHTA and CDR2 FQGNSA.

The receptor was derived from an adult man with Graves' disease, either hyperthyroidism or ophthalmopathy (not recorded which). The chain employs TRBV7-2 and TRBJ1-4; 8 bases are shared with TRBD1. Material: peripheral blood or thyroid tissue (not recorded which). The CDR3 protein is CASSRTGWNEKLFF. DNA of the CDR3: TGTGCCAGCAGCAGGACAGGGTGGAATGAAAAACTGTTTTTT.